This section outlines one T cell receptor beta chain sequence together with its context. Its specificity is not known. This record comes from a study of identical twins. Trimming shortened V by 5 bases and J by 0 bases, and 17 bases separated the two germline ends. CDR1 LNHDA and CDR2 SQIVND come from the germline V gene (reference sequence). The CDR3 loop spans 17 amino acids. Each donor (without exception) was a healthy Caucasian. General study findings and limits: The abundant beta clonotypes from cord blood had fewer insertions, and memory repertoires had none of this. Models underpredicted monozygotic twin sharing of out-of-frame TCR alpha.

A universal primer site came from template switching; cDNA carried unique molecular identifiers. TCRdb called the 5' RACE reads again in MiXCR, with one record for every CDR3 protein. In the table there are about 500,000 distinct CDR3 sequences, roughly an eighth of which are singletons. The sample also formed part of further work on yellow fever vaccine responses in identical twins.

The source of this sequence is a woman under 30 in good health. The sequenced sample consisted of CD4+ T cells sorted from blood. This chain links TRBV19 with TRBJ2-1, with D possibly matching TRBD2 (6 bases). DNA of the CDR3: TGTGCCAGTAGTCCCTATGGAGCGGGCAGCTCCTACAATGAGCAGTTCTTC. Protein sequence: CASSPYGAGSSYNEQFF.